This T cell receptor beta chain comes out of a study of blood T cell repertoires in COVID-19. Study at large: Collection of acute and convalescent COVID-19 samples took place in the United States, Italy and Spain.

The CDR3 is made up of 15 amino acids. In germline, CDR1 is MDHEN, CDR2 SYDVKM. V was pared by 7 bases and J by 1 base, with 16 bases between. In the authors' methods: Amplified reference gene primers provided the basis for estimating nucleated cell counts. Clones were sequenced by immunoSEQ multiplex PCR, and TCRdb holds only the in-frame ones, with some missing. That table is the source of V, J and clone size, and D and trimming were worked out from the DNA. The top ten hold around 2.6% of the sample, which has 250,000 or so clones, about 87% seen once. This clone was picked up one time. Sequencing was done on a sample of PBMCs or T cells enriched from blood (not recorded which). The chain recombines TRBV28 with TRBJ1-2, with a possible D match to TRBD1 (5 bases). The clonotype comes from a young woman with acute COVID-19. The chain's CDR3 is CASKLWTRSNYGYTF. The CDR3 DNA reads as TGTGCCAGCAAACTGTGGACAAGAAGTAACTATGGCTACACCTTC.